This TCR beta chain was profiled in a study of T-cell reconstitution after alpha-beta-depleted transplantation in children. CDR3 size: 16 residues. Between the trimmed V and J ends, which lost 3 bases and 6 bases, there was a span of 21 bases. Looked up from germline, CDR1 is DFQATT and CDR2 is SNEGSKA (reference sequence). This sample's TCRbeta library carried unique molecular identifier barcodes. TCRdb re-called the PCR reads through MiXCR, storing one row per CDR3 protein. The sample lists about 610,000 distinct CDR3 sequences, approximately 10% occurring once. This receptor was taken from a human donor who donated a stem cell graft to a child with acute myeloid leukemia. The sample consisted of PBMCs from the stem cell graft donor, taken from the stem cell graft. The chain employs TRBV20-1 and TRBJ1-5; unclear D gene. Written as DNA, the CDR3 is TGCAGTGCTAGGACACTCTTCTCCGATTTGGGTCAGCCCCAGCATTTT. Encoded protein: CSARTLFSDLGQPQHF.